The 17 T cell receptor beta chains listed next were all sequenced from one sample in a study of T-cell reconstitution after alpha-beta-depleted transplantation in children. Unique molecular identifiers were incorporated when the TCRbeta library was constructed. Via MiXCR, TCRdb re-called the PCR reads, giving one row per CDR3 protein. This table holds about 980,000 distinct CDR3 sequences, roughly 31% found once. The specimen was PBMCs, mostly from graft donor cells, collected 360 days after TCRalphabeta/CD19-depleted stem cell transplant. The receptors here all came from a boy under three years old who had a stem cell transplant for SCID, so the T cells may come from the graft donor.

This clonotype was observed a few times. The chain has TRBV4-1 and TRBJ2-1; D is ambiguous. This CDR3 contains 12 residues. Germline values: CDR1 MGHRA, CDR2 YSYEKL. Trimming cost V 3 bases and J 9 bases, with 9 bases left between them. The CDR3 DNA sequence: TGCGCCAGCAGCCATACAAAGGGTGAGCAGTTCTTC. Translated: CASSHTKGEQFF.

V usage is TRBV12-3 or TRBV12-4 and J usage is TRBJ2-1; 9 nucleotides line up with TRBD2. This CDR3 is 16 amino acids long. V lost 3 bases, J lost 6 bases, and 9 bases stayed unmatched. CDR3 sequence: CASSLSRRGGLNEQFF. CDR3 nucleotide sequence: TGTGCCAGCAGTTTGAGTAGGCGGGGGGGCCTCAATGAGCAGTTCTTC.

This clonotype was seen only a few times. V usage is TRBV18 and J usage is TRBJ2-3; 9 bases agree with TRBD2. V lost 4 bases to trimming and J lost 0 bases; unmatched junction nucleotides: 5. The germline CDR1 and CDR2 sequences are KGHSH and LQKENI. The CDR3 sequence is 16 residues long. Written as DNA, the CDR3 is TGTGCCAGCTCACGACGAGCGGGGGGAAGCACAGATACGCAGTATTTT. This gives the protein CASSRRAGGSTDTQYF.

This rearrangement joins TRBV11-2 to TRBJ2-3; 7 bases are shared with TRBD2. The V and J ends lost 5 bases and 2 bases, in that order; junction bases with no gene match: 16. This CDR3 spans 18 amino acids. CDR1 is SGHAT, CDR2 FQNNGV, per germline. The CDR3 spells CASSPLGSGRRITDTQYF. CDR3 nucleotides: TGTGCCAGCAGCCCACTAGGGTCCGGGAGGCGGATCACAGATACGCAGTATTTT. Together with reference TRBV11-2 and TRBJ2-3, the CDR3 gives the full variable domain: EAGVAQSPRYKIIEKRQSVAFWCNPISGHATLYWYQQILGQGPKLLIQFQNNGVVDDSQLPKDRFSAERLKGVDSTLKIQPAKLEDSAVYLCASSPLGSGRRITDTQYFGPGTRLTVL.

This rearrangement joins TRBV12-3 or TRBV12-4 to TRBJ1-3, with D uncertain. The ends were cut back, 3 bases at V and 0 bases at J, with 12 bases in the middle. This CDR3 region has 16 residues. CDR3 protein: CASSFSAGPSGNTIYF. CDR3 DNA: TGTGCCAGCAGTTTCTCGGCAGGACCCTCTGGAAACACCATATATTTT.

This sequence joins TRBV10-3 and TRBJ1-6; a possible D gene is TRBD1 (6 bases). Deletions cut 2 bases from V and 8 bases from J, with 13 bases between. The CDR3 length is 15 residues. CDR1 and CDR2 from the germline V gene are ENHRY and SYGVKD. The CDR3, as DNA: TGTGCCATCAGTGAGGCCACAGGGAAAGATTCACCCCTCCACTTT. It translates to CAISEATGKDSPLHF.

This clonotype turned up a few times. The rearrangement links TRBV4-3 to TRBJ1-1; D is undetermined. The V end lost 4 bases, the J end lost 1 base, and 10 bases lay between the germline ends. The CDR3 totals 14 residues. Germline V gives CDR1 LGHNA, CDR2 YSLEER. In DNA form, the CDR3 reads TGCGCCAGCAGCCCAGAGAGGGCGAACACTGAAGCTTTCTTT. As protein: CASSPERANTEAFF.

This clonotype occurred a few times. The chain uses TRBV6-5 and TRBJ2-1; D not resolved. V was shortened by 0 bases and J by 6 bases, with 12 bases between the two germline ends. From germline, CDR1 is MNHEY and CDR2 SVGAGI. The CDR3 runs to 15 residues. CDR3 amino acids: CASSYSWPSTNEQFF. CDR3 DNA: TGTGCCAGCAGTTACTCCTGGCCGTCGACCAATGAGCAGTTCTTC.

This chain connects TRBV7-9 to TRBJ2-5, with D possibly being TRBD1 or TRBD2 (6 bases each). The germline V gene encodes CDR1 SEHNR and CDR2 FQNEAQ (reference sequence). The CDR3 spans 13 residues. V was clipped by 2 bases and J by 4 bases, with 8 bases between them. In nucleotides, the CDR3 is TGTGCCAGCAGCTTAAGGGGGGTAGAGACCCAGTACTTC. It specifies CASSLRGVETQYF.

This clonotype was picked up a small number of times. In DNA form, the CDR3 reads TGCAGTGCTAGAAGGGACAGGGGCGGCGAGCAGTACTTC. It codes for CSARRDRGGEQYF. The V call is TRBV20-1, the J call TRBJ2-7; TRBD1 aligns across 10 bases. The CDR3 has 13 amino acids. V shed 2 bases and J 6 bases; nucleotides not matched to a gene: 4. Germline V CDR1 and CDR2: DFQATT, SNEGSKA (reference sequence).

J is TRBJ2-7 and V is TRBV10-3; D is tentatively TRBD1 or TRBD2 (8 bases each). V lost 9 bases to trimming and J lost 3 bases, with 18 bases between them. Per the germline V gene, CDR1 is ENHRY and CDR2 is SYGVKD. CDR3 size: 14 residues. This CDR3 is CAICSGTGDYEQYF. The CDR3 DNA is TGTGCCATTTGTAGCGGGACAGGAGACTACGAGCAGTACTTC.

Only a few counts were recorded for this clonotype. The chain couples TRBV9 to TRBJ2-5, with TRBD2 as a possible D gene (6 bases). Germline values: CDR1 SGDLS, CDR2 YYNGEE. Trimming took off 4 bases at V and 1 base at J, with 11 bases between the two ends. The CDR3 consists of 14 residues. The CDR3 here is CASSCRDFQETQYF. CDR3 DNA: TGTGCCAGCAGCTGTAGGGACTTCCAAGAGACCCAGTACTTC. Full variable domain (remainder filled in from reference TRBV9 and TRBJ2-5): DSGVTQTPKHLITATGQRVTLRCSPRSGDLSVYWYQQSLDQGLQFLIQYYNGEERAKGNILERFSAQQFPDLHSELNLSSLELGDSALYFCASSCRDFQETQYFGPGTRLLVL.

The gene calls are TRBV20-1 and TRBJ2-3, with TRBD1 matching over 7 bases. The CDR3 consists of 15 residues. In germline, CDR1 is DFQATT, CDR2 SNEGSKA (reference sequence). The junction had 9 bases not matched to a gene; V was cut back by 6 bases and J by 0 bases. This chain's CDR3 is CSAAEQGHSTDTQYF. CDR3 bases: TGCAGTGCAGCCGAACAGGGGCACAGCACAGATACGCAGTATTTT.

The chain combines TRBV5-5 with TRBJ1-2, with TRBD1 identical over 9 bases. CDR1 SGHKS and CDR2 YYEKEE come from the germline V gene (reference sequence). The CDR3 spans 16 residues. V lost 4 bases to trimming and J lost 2 bases; unmatched junction nucleotides: 9. CDR3: CASSRGTGYSNYGYTF. The CDR3 DNA follows: TGTGCCAGCAGCCGGGGGACAGGGTATTCAAACTATGGCTACACCTTC.

The chain employs TRBV12-3 or TRBV12-4 and TRBJ1-6, with unresolved D. V was clipped by 0 bases and J by 11 bases, with 8 bases between them. CDR3 size: 13 residues. DNA for the CDR3: TGTGCCAGCAGTTTAGCACAGACGGCACCCCTCCACTTT. Its protein product is CASSLAQTAPLHF.

This clonotype was counted many times. This chain links TRBV27 with TRBJ2-7; 8 bases are a match to TRBD2. V lost 6 bases and J lost 0; bases outside the gene matches: 10. CDR1 and CDR2 (germline): MNHEY, SMNVEV (reference sequence). This CDR3 comprises 16 residues. CDR3 coding DNA: TGTGCCAGCAGGCTCAAGGGCGGGGGGCCCTCCTACGAGCAGTACTTC. Protein product: CASRLKGGGPSYEQYF.

This clonotype came up many times. V gene TRBV20-1 combines with J gene TRBJ2-7, with D tentatively TRBD1 or TRBD2 (6 bases each). Per germline, CDR1 DFQATT and CDR2 SNEGSKA (reference sequence). The CDR3 covers 12 residues. Trimming cost V 8 bases and J 4 bases, with 15 bases left between them. This CDR3 is CSTAWGAYEQYF. CDR3 DNA: TGCAGTACCGCTTGGGGGGCTTACGAGCAGTACTTC.